This TCR beta chain was profiled in a study of T cell responses to AZD1222 COVID-19 vaccine. CDR3 length: 17 residues. Trimming stripped 0 bases from V and 1 base from J, with 17 bases between. Germline CDR1 is SGHKS and CDR2 is YYEKEE (reference sequence). Study-wide findings and caveats: Possibly, clonal diversity was underestimated; donors were largely white British and included more females.

Notes on this clone: As yet, its antigen is unknown.

Libraries were prepared by immunoSEQ multiplex PCR; TCRdb keeps only in-frame clonotypes and omits some of them. The sample contains about 150,000 clones, roughly 89% of which appear only once. This clonotype originated in an adult in good health. The genes are TRBV5-5 and TRBJ2-7; D call uncertain. The input for sequencing was peripheral blood, taken on day 0 of AZD1222 vaccination. The CDR3 loop is CASSLAPLGRVSYEQYF. The CDR3 DNA sequence: TGTGCCAGCAGCTTGGCGCCCCTGGGAAGGGTATCCTACGAGCAGTACTTC.